This T cell receptor beta chain was captured in a study of glioma-infiltrating T cells. The iRepertoire nested amplicon-rescue multiplex PCR amplified TCR alpha and beta CDR3s from RNA. Tissue mRNA or PBMC total RNA, about 90-450 ng, went into one-step reverse transcription and amplification. TCRdb re-called the multiplex PCR reads with MiXCR, one entry per CDR3 protein. The sample lists about 93,000 distinct CDR3 sequences, approximately 42% occurring once. The table lists this clonotype with many counts. Its antigen is unidentified. Study-wide results and limits: Tissue-blood divergence was below expectation in non-neoplastic patients, above in gliomas. Very few CDR3 sequences were shared between tissue and blood.

The source is a human donor with low-grade glioma or glioblastoma, undergoing nonglioma brain surgery, or in good health (not recorded which). Sequencing was carried out using glioma tissue, nonneoplastic brain tissue, or PBMCs (not recorded which).

The CDR3 spells CASRTSETQYF. The DNA for the CDR3 is TGTGCCAGCAGGACCTCGGAGACCCAGTACTTC. The V call is TRBV7-2, the J call TRBJ2-5, with D hard to call. CDR1 SGHTA and CDR2 FQGNSA come from the germline V gene. Between the trimmed V and J ends, which lost 6 bases and 5 bases, there was a span of 7 bases. This CDR3 spans 11 amino acids.